This paragraph covers one TCR beta chain sequence. V lost 6 bases to trimming and J lost 0 bases, with 14 bases between them. CDR3 length equals 15 residues. In germline, CDR1 is MNHNY, CDR2 SVGAGI (reference sequence). This record belongs to a study of blood T cell repertoires in COVID-19. Study details: Samples representing acute and convalescent COVID-19 were sourced from the United States, Italy and Spain. T cells, B-cell-depleted T cells, or PBMCs provided the cDNA or gDNA that served as material.

In the authors' workflow: Nucleated cell number was recorded as an estimate derived from reference gene primer amplification. Using immunoSEQ multiplex PCR, the repertoire was profiled, and TCRdb retains in-frame clones only, with some absent. The DNA was the basis for D and trimming; V, J and clone size are from that table. Here the sample spans 250,000 or so clones, approximately 91% being singletons. Sequences were obtained from peripheral blood. This sequence originates from a woman in her twenties or thirties with acute or convalescent COVID-19. The chain links TRBV6-6 to TRBJ1-1; TRBD1 might be the D (6 bases). CDR3 region: CASSLGGAMNTEAFF. CDR3 coding DNA: TGTGCCAGCAGCCTAGGGGGGGCAATGAACACTGAAGCTTTCTTT.